Below, one T cell receptor beta chain is given with its context. Sequencing used immunoSEQ multiplex PCR; TCRdb keeps in-frame clones, though not all of them. Here the sample spans a few hundred thousand clones, roughly 80% being singletons. This sample is drawn from a study of blood T cell repertoires in COVID-19. CDR3 length equals 14 residues. J lost 12 bases, V lost 9 bases, and 15 bases had no gene match. Looked up from germline, CDR1 is KGHDR and CDR2 is SFDVKD. Sequenced: PBMCs or T cells enriched from blood (not recorded which). The sequence was obtained from a man aged 50 to 59 who had recovered from COVID-19. V usage is TRBV24-1 and J usage is TRBJ2-1; 8 bases align to TRBD2. CDR3 DNA sequence: TGTGCCACCGCCGTGGCGGGAGGAGGTGCAGGGCAGTTCTTC. Translation gives CATAVAGGGAGQFF.